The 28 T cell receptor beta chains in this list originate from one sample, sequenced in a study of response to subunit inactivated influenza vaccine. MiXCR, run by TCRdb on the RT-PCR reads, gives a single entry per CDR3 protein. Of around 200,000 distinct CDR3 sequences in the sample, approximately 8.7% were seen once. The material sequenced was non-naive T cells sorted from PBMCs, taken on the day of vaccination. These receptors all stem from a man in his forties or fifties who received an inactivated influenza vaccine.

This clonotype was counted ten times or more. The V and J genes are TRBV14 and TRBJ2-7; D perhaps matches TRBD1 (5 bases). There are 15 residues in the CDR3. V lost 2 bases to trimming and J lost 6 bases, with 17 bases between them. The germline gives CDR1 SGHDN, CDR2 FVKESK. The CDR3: CASSQIWGLRGEQYF. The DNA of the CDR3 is TGTGCCAGCAGCCAAATCTGGGGCCTCAGAGGCGAGCAGTACTTC.

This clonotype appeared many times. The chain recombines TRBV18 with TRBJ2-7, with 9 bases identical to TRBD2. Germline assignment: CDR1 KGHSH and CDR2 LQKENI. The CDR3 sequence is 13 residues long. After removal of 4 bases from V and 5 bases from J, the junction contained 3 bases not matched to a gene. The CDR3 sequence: CASSRGTSNEQYF. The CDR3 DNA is TGTGCCAGCTCACGCGGGACTAGCAACGAGCAGTACTTC. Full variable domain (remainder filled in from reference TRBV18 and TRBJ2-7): NAGVMQNPRHLVRRRGQEARLRCSPMKGHSHVYWYRQLPEEGLKFMVYLQKENIIDESGMPKERFSAEFPKEGPSILRIQQVVRGDSAAYFCASSRGTSNEQYFGPGTRLTVT.

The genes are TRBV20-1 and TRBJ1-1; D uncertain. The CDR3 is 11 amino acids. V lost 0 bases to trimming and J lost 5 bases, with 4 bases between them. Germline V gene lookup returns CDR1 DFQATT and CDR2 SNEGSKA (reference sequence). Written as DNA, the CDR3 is TGCAGTGCTAGAGATCCGACTGAAGCTTTCTTT. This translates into CSARDPTEAFF.

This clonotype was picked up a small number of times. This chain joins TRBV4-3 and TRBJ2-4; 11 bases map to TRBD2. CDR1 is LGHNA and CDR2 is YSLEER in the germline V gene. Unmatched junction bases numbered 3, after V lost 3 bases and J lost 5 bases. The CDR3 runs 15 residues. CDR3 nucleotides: TGCGCCAGCAGCCATACGGGACTAGCGGAAAACATTCAGTACTTC. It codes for CASSHTGLAENIQYF.

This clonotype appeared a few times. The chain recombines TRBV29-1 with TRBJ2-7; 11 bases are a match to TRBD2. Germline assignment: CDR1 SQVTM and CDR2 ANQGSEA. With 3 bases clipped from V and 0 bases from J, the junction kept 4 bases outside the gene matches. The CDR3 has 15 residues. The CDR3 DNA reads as TGCAGCGTTGATCCCGGGACTAGCGGCTCCTACGAGCAGTACTTC. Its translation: CSVDPGTSGSYEQYF.

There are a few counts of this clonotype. The CDR3 DNA sequence: TGTGCCAGCCAGGGTGGTTTAGGAGCTTTCTTT. Translated, it gives CASQGGLGAFF. V and J are TRBV3-1 and TRBJ1-1; D possibly corresponds to TRBD1 (5 bases). V gave up 8 bases and J gave up 10 bases, with 14 bases separating them. From germline, CDR1 is LGHDT and CDR2 YNNKEL (reference sequence). This CDR3 region has 11 residues. The full variable domain, completed using reference TRBV3-1 and TRBJ1-1, is DTAVSQTPKYLVTQMGNDKSIKCEQNLGHDTMYWYKQDSKKFLKIMFSYNNKELIINETVPNRFSPKSPDKAHLNLHINSLELGDSAVYFCASQGGLGAFFGQGTRLTVV.

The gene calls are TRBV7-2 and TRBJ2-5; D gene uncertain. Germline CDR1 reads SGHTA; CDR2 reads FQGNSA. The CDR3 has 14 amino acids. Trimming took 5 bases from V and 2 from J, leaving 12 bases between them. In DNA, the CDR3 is TGTGCCAGCAGCCATTACTTGTTTCAAGAGACCCAGTACTTC. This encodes CASSHYLFQETQYF.

The CDR3 bases are TGTGCCAGCAGCCAAGAGAGCGGGAGGGCCTACGAGCAGTACTTC. It translates to CASSQESGRAYEQYF. The rearrangement uses TRBV4-2 and TRBJ2-7; 10 bases map to TRBD2. This CDR3 spans 15 amino acids. Per the germline V gene, CDR1 is LGHNA and CDR2 is YNFKEQ. V shed 0 bases and J 2 bases; nucleotides not matched to a gene: 1.

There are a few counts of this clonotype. CDR3 DNA sequence: TGTGCCAGCTCACCAAAACAGGGTTATACTGAAGCTTTCTTT. It yields the protein CASSPKQGYTEAFF. The chain couples TRBV18 to TRBJ1-1; weak D call: TRBD1 (6 bases). This CDR3 is built from 14 residues. V was shortened by 2 bases and J by 5 bases, with 12 bases between the two germline ends. Per the germline V gene, CDR1 is KGHSH and CDR2 is LQKENI.

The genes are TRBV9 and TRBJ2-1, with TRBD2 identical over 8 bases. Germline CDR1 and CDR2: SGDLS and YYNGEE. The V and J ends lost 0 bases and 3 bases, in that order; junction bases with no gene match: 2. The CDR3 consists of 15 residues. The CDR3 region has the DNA TGTGCCAGCAGCGTAGATACTAGCGGCTACAATGAGCAGTTCTTC. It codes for CASSVDTSGYNEQFF. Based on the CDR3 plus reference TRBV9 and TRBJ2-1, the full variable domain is DSGVTQTPKHLITATGQRVTLRCSPRSGDLSVYWYQQSLDQGLQFLIQYYNGEERAKGNILERFSAQQFPDLHSELNLSSLELGDSALYFCASSVDTSGYNEQFFGPGTRLTVL.

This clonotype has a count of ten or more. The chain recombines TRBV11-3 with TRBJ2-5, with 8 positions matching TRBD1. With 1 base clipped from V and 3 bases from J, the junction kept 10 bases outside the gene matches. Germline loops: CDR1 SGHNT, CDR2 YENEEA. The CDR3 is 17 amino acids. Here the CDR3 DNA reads TGTGCCAGCAGCTTAGGCCTGACGACAGGGGTCGAAGAGACCCAGTACTTC. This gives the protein CASSLGLTTGVEETQYF.

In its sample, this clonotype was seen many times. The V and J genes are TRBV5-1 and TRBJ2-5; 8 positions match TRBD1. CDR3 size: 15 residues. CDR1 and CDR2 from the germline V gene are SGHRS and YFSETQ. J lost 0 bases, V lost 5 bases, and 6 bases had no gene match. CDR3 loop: CASRRTGKDQETQYF. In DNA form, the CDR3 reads TGCGCCAGCAGAAGGACAGGGAAAGACCAAGAGACCCAGTACTTC.

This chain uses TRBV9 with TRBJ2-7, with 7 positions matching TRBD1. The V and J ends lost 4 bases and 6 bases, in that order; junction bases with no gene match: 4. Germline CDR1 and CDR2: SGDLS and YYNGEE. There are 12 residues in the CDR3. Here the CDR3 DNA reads TGTGCCAGCAGCCGGGACAGTTCCGAGCAGTACTTC. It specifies CASSRDSSEQYF.

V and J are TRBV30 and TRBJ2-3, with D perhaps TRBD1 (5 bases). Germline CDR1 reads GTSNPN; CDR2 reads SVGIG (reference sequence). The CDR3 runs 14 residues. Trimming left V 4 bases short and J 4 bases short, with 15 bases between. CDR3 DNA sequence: TGTGCCTGGAAATGGGGCTCTGGGTCAGATACGCAGTATTTT. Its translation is CAWKWGSGSDTQYF.

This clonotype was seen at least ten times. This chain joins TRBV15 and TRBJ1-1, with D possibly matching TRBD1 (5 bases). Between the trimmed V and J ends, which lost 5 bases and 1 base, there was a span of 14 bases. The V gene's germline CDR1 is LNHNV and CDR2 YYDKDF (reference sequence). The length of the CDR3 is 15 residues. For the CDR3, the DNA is TGTGCCACCAGCCCTCGGGCCAGGGCGAACACTGAAGCTTTCTTT. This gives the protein CATSPRARANTEAFF.

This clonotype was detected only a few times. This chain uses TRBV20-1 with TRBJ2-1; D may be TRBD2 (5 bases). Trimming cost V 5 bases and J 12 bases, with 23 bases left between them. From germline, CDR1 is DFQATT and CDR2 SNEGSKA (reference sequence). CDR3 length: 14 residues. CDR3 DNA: TGCAGTGCTCCCCTCCTGCGGGCGCGTTATGTGCAGTTCTTC. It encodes CSAPLLRARYVQFF.

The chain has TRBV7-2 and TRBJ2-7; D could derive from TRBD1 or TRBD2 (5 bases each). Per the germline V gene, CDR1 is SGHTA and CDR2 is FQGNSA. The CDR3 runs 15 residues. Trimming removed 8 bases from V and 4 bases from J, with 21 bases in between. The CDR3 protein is CASLIYGLRGYEQYF. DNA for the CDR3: TGTGCCAGCTTAATATATGGGTTGAGGGGTTACGAGCAGTACTTC.

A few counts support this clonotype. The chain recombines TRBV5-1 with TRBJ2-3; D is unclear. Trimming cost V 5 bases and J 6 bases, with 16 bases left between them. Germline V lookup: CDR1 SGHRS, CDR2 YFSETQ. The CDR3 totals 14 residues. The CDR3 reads CASRLATELDTQYF. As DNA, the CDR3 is TGCGCCAGCAGACTGGCTACCGAGTTGGATACGCAGTATTTT.

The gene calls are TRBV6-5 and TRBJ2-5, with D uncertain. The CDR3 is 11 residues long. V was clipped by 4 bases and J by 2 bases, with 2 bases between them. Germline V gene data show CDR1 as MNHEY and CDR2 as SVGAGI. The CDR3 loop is CASSWQETQYF. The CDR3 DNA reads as TGTGCCAGCAGTTGGCAAGAGACCCAGTACTTC.

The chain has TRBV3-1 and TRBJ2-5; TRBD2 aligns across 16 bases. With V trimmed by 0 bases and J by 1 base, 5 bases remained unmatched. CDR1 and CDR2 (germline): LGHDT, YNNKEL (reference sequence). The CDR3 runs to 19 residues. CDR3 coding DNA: TGTGCCAGCAGCCAAGATGGGGGGACTAGCGGGAGGGCCCAAGAGACCCAGTACTTC. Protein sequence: CASSQDGGTSGRAQETQYF.

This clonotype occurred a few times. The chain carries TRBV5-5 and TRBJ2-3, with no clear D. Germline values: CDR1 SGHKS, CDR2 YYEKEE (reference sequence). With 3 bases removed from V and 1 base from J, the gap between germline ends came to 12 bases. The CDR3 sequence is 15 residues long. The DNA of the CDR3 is TGTGCCAGCAGCTCGCCGGGCGGAGGCACAGATACGCAGTATTTT. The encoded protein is CASSSPGGGTDTQYF.

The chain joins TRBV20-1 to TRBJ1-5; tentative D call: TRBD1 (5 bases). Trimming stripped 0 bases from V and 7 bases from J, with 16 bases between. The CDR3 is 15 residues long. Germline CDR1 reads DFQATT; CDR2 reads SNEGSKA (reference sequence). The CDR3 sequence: CSARDSAREEQPQHF. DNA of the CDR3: TGCAGTGCTAGAGATTCGGCCAGGGAGGAACAGCCCCAGCATTTT.

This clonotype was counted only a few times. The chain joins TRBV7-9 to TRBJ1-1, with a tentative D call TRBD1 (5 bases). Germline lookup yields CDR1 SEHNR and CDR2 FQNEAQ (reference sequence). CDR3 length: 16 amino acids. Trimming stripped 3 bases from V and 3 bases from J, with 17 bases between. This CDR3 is CASSLEGLSVDTEAFF. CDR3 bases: TGTGCCAGCAGCTTGGAGGGGTTGAGCGTGGACACTGAAGCTTTCTTT.

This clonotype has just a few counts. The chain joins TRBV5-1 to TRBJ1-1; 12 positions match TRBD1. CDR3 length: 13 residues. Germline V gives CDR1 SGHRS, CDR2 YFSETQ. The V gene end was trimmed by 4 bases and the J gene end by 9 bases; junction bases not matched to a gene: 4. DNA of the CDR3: TGCGCCAGCAGCCTGGGACAGGGGGCGCAAGCTTTCTTT. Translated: CASSLGQGAQAFF.

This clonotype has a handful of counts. The CDR3 region has the DNA TGTGCCAGCAGTTTTTCTCAGGGCTATGAGCAGTTCTTC. It is translated as CASSFSQGYEQFF. V and J are TRBV7-2 and TRBJ2-1, with a weak D call TRBD1 (5 bases). Germline CDR1 and CDR2: SGHTA and FQGNSA. The ends were cut back, 6 bases at V and 8 bases at J, with 14 bases in the middle. The CDR3 runs 13 residues.

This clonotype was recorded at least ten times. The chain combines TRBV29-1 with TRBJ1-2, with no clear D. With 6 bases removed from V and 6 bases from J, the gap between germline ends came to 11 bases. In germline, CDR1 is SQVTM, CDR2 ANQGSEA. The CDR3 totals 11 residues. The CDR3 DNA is TGCAGCGTGGACTCAACTGATGGCTACACCTTC. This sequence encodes CSVDSTDGYTF.

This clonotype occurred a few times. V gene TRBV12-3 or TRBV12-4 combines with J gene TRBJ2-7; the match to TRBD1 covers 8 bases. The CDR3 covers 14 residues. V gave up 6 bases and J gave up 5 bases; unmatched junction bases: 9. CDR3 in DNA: TGTGCCAGCAGCCATCAGGGGGCGTATCACGAGCAGTACTTC. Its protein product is CASSHQGAYHEQYF.

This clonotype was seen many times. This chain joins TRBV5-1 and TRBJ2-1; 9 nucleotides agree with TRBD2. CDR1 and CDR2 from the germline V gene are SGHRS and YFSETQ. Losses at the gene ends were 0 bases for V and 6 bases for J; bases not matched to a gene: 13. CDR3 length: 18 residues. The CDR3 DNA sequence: TGCGCCAGCAGCTTGGCTACCGTTAGCGGGGGAGGAAGCAATGAGCAGTTCTTC. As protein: CASSLATVSGGGSNEQFF.